This TCR beta chain was recovered during a study of early T cells in non-severe SARS-CoV-2 infection. About the study: The chains were unpaired, and the sequenced material was bulk RNA from unsorted whole blood.

Germline CDR1 and CDR2: DFQATT and SNEGSKA (reference sequence). Trimming removed 3 bases from V and 3 bases from J; junction bases left unmatched: 8. This CDR3 is built from 15 residues. Unique molecular identifiers were added to individual cDNA molecules. In TCRdb, the 5' RACE reads were re-called with MiXCR into one record per CDR3 protein. There are tens of thousands of distinct CDR3 sequences in the sample; about 10% occur only once, and over 7% lies in the top ten. The starting material was whole blood, obtained at baseline. The TCR comes from an adult who was a healthcare worker with PCR-confirmed SARS-CoV-2 infection or an uninfected control (not recorded which). The V gene is TRBV20-1, the J gene TRBJ2-5, with 9 bases matching TRBD1. The CDR3 DNA reads as TGCAGTGCTAGTGAGCCAGGGACAGGGAAAGAGACCCAGTACTTC. It specifies CSASEPGTGKETQYF.